The rows below give T cell receptor beta chains drawn from one sample of a study of technical replicates of blood from several donors. The method was immunoSEQ multiplex PCR; TCRdb's version includes in-frame clones alone and lacks a portion of them. The data show under 85,000 clones, roughly 93% seen once. The sample taken for sequencing was T cells isolated from PBMCs. The receptors stem from a human donor in good health. Each CDR3 is given with its conserved first and last residue. A D gene is named only where the DNA matches it firmly. Only some rows state a clone size, as once, few, many or a class for expanded clones.

abundance: NA
v_gene: TRBV28
j_gene: TRBJ2-7
d_gene: TRBD2
CDR3aa: CASSHSGSRSYEQYF
CDR3nt: TGTGCCAGCAGTCATAGCGGGAGTCGGTCCTACGAGCAGTACTTC

abundance: NA
v_gene: TRBV7-9
j_gene: TRBJ1-1
d_gene: NA
CDR3aa: CASSLTLRGIARNTEAFF
CDR3nt: TGTGCCAGCAGCTTAACCCTTAGGGGGATAGCAAGGAACACTGAAGCTTTCTTT

abundance: NA
v_gene: TRBV7-2
j_gene: TRBJ2-1
d_gene: NA
CDR3aa: CASSLAVANNEQFF
CDR3nt: TGTGCCAGCAGCTTAGCCGTAGCGAACAATGAGCAGTTCTTC

abundance: NA
v_gene: TRBV19
j_gene: TRBJ2-7
d_gene: TRBD2
CDR3aa: CASSPAGLSYEQYF
CDR3nt: TGTGCCAGTAGTCCAGCGGGACTCTCCTACGAGCAGTACTTC

abundance: NA
v_gene: TRBV7-9
j_gene: TRBJ2-1
d_gene: TRBD2
CDR3aa: CASSQTTPGLVFNEQFF
CDR3nt: TGTGCCAGCAGCCAGACGACTCCGGGACTAGTTTTTAATGAGCAGTTCTTC

abundance: few
v_gene: TRBV27
j_gene: TRBJ2-2
d_gene: TRBD2
CDR3aa: CASRAGATGELFF
CDR3nt: TGTGCCAGCAGAGCGGGAGCTACCGGGGAGCTGTTTTTT

abundance: NA
v_gene: TRBV10-2
j_gene: TRBJ2-3
d_gene: NA
CDR3aa: CASSVYITSTDTQYF
CDR3nt: TGCGCCAGCAGTGTTTATATCACTAGCACAGATACGCAGTATTTT

abundance: NA
v_gene: TRBV6-1
j_gene: TRBJ1-4
d_gene: NA
CDR3aa: CASSEKGVRLAVNEKLFF
CDR3nt: TGTGCCAGCAGTGAGAAGGGGGTGCGTCTGGCAGTTAATGAAAAACTGTTTTTT

abundance: once
v_gene: TRBV7-8
j_gene: TRBJ2-7
d_gene: NA
CDR3aa: CASSPRGKVVYEQYF
CDR3nt: TGTGCCAGCAGCCCTCGGGGGAAGGTAGTATACGAGCAGTACTTC

abundance: NA
v_gene: TRBV27
j_gene: TRBJ2-7
d_gene: TRBD2
CDR3aa: CASRGLAESYEQYF
CDR3nt: TGTGCCAGCAGAGGACTAGCGGAGTCCTACGAGCAGTACTTC

abundance: few
v_gene: TRBV12-5
j_gene: TRBJ2-7
d_gene: NA
CDR3aa: CASGSPPGSPEQYF
CDR3nt: TGTGCTAGTGGTTCCCCTCCGGGATCCCCCGAGCAGTACTTC

abundance: NA
v_gene: TRBV7-9
j_gene: TRBJ2-7
d_gene: NA
CDR3aa: CASSLPNGNEQYF
CDR3nt: TGTGCCAGCAGCTTACCTAACGGGAACGAGCAGTACTTC

abundance: NA
v_gene: TRBV10-1
j_gene: TRBJ1-1
d_gene: NA
CDR3aa: CASSGHIEGFGAFF
CDR3nt: TGCGCCAGCAGTGGACACATCGAAGGATTTGGAGCTTTCTTT

abundance: NA
v_gene: TRBV27
j_gene: TRBJ2-1
d_gene: TRBD2
CDR3aa: CASRGTSGPYNEQFF
CDR3nt: TGTGCCAGCAGGGGAACTAGCGGGCCGTACAATGAGCAGTTCTTC

abundance: NA
v_gene: TRBV6-4
j_gene: TRBJ1-1
d_gene: NA
CDR3aa: CASSDSTTGTAFF
CDR3nt: TGTGCCAGCAGTGACTCCACTACAGGTACGGCTTTCTTT

abundance: NA
v_gene: TRBV7-7
j_gene: TRBJ1-1
d_gene: TRBD1
CDR3aa: CASSSGGTGRFIGEGFF
CDR3nt: TGTGCTAGCAGCTCCGGGGGGACAGGTCGGTTTATTGGGGAAGGTTTCTTT

abundance: NA
v_gene: TRBV18
j_gene: TRBJ1-2
d_gene: NA
CDR3aa: CASSPPVVREHGYTF
CDR3nt: TGTGCCAGCTCACCACCGGTAGTCAGGGAACATGGCTACACCTTC

abundance: NA
v_gene: TRBV11-3
j_gene: TRBJ2-3
d_gene: TRBD1
CDR3aa: CASRGQGRTDTQYF
CDR3nt: TGTGCCAGCAGAGGACAGGGGAGAACAGATACGCAGTATTTT

abundance: NA
v_gene: TRBV5-1
j_gene: TRBJ1-2
d_gene: NA
CDR3aa: CASSLDSLIRYGYTF
CDR3nt: TGCGCCAGCAGCTTGGATAGTCTGATTAGATATGGCTACACCTTC

abundance: NA
v_gene: TRBV6-5
j_gene: TRBJ2-1
d_gene: NA
CDR3aa: CASSYTINNEQFF
CDR3nt: TGTGCCAGCAGTTACACAATTAACAATGAGCAGTTCTTC

abundance: few
v_gene: TRBV7-9
j_gene: TRBJ1-1
d_gene: TRBD1
CDR3aa: CASSRPGQGNTEAFF
CDR3nt: TGTGCCAGCAGCAGACCGGGACAGGGGAACACTGAAGCTTTCTTT

abundance: NA
v_gene: TRBV7-8
j_gene: TRBJ1-2
d_gene: TRBD1
CDR3aa: CASSPTGGNYGYTF
CDR3nt: TGTGCCAGCAGCCCCACAGGGGGGAACTATGGCTACACCTTC

abundance: NA
v_gene: TRBV4-3
j_gene: TRBJ1-5
d_gene: TRBD1
CDR3aa: CASSQDFGTDVNQPQHF
CDR3nt: TGCGCCAGCAGCCAAGATTTTGGGACAGACGTCAATCAGCCCCAGCATTTT

abundance: few
v_gene: TRBV7-9
j_gene: TRBJ2-1
d_gene: TRBD2
CDR3aa: CASSTRSSGGNEQFF
CDR3nt: TGTGCCAGCAGCACAAGGTCTAGCGGGGGGAATGAGCAGTTCTTC

abundance: NA
v_gene: TRBV15
j_gene: TRBJ2-7
d_gene: NA
CDR3aa: CATSSNRELPYEQYF
CDR3nt: TGTGCCACCAGCAGCAACAGAGAGCTTCCCTACGAGCAGTACTTC

abundance: NA
v_gene: TRBV6-1
j_gene: TRBJ1-1
d_gene: NA
CDR3aa: CASSEGTENTEAFF
CDR3nt: TGTGCCAGCAGTGAAGGGACAGAGAACACTGAAGCTTTCTTT

abundance: NA
v_gene: TRBV5-1
j_gene: TRBJ2-1
d_gene: NA
CDR3aa: CASSLTGPYNEQFF
CDR3nt: TGCGCCAGCAGCTTAACAGGGCCATACAATGAGCAGTTCTTC

abundance: NA
v_gene: TRBV9
j_gene: TRBJ2-5
d_gene: NA
CDR3aa: CASSPQGQTQYF
CDR3nt: TGTGCCAGCAGCCCCCAGGGTCAGACCCAGTACTTC